Reported below is one T cell receptor (beta chain). The antigen is not known. This record comes from a study of Tregs in tolerant kidney transplant recipients. Study conclusions and caveats: The small number of patients limits these findings pending further validation. This study did not directly address biological reproducibility.

Method: immunoSEQ multiplex PCR; TCRdb's copy keeps in-frame clones and lacks some. The table lists under 300,000 clones, about four fifths of them singletons. Thawed PBMCs were FACS-sorted into unstimulated CD4+CD25+CD127- regulatory T cells, CD4+CD25- non-regulatory cells, CD4 and CD8 cells. This CDR3 region has 14 residues. V gave up 1 base and J gave up 0 bases, with 8 bases separating them. In germline, CDR1 is SGHRS, CDR2 YFSETQ. Material for sequencing was CD4+ T cells from blood. The sequence came from a human donor in good health. The rearrangement joins TRBV5-1 to TRBJ2-7, with D possibly matching TRBD1 (5 bases). CDR3 coding DNA: TGCGCCAGCAGCTTGTCAAGGGGCTCCTACGAGCAGTACTTC. It encodes CASSLSRGSYEQYF.